Presented here are 27 T cell receptor beta chains from one specimen sequenced in a study of cytomegalovirus exposure and HLA in healthy donors. 13 Jbeta primers and 60 Vbeta primers were used for the PCR. Assay: immunoSEQ multiplex PCR; the TCRdb copy retains only in-frame clones and omits some. Of approximately 160,000 clones in the sample, 75% to 85% were seen once. The sample comprised PBMCs. All receptors derive from a male donor in good health and CMV-seropositive.

The chain uses TRBV7-9 and TRBJ2-6; D not resolved. This CDR3 has 14 amino acids. V lost 4 bases to trimming and J lost 7 bases, with 11 bases between them. Germline-derived CDR1 and CDR2 are SEHNR and FQNEAQ (reference sequence). DNA of the CDR3: TGTGCCAGCAGCTCCTCCTCGAGAGCCAACGTCCTGACTTTC. This gives the protein CASSSSSRANVLTF.

The chain recombines TRBV11-2 with TRBJ2-5; D ambiguous. This CDR3 has 15 residues. Germline V gene data show CDR1 as SGHAT and CDR2 as FQNNGV. Trimming shortened V by 1 base and J by 1 base, and 10 bases separated the two germline ends. This chain's CDR3 is CASSLAPSFQETQYF. CDR3 sequence (DNA): TGTGCCAGCAGCTTAGCCCCTAGTTTCCAAGAGACCCAGTACTTC.

The chain recombines TRBV6-5 with TRBJ2-7, with D possibly TRBD1 on 5 matching bases. CDR1 is MNHEY, CDR2 SVGAGI, per germline. Between the trimmed V and J ends, which lost 5 bases and 1 base, there was a span of 9 bases. The CDR3 covers 13 residues. The CDR3 DNA follows: TGTGCCAGCAGTAGGGGAAAATCCTACGAGCAGTACTTC. This encodes CASSRGKSYEQYF.

This clone was seen only once. This chain links TRBV19 with TRBJ2-1; D may be TRBD2 (6 bases). Trimming removed 1 base at V and 4 bases at J, with 26 bases between. The CDR3 spans 20 residues. CDR1 and CDR2 from the germline V gene are LNHDA and SQIVND (reference sequence). The CDR3 nucleotides are TGTGCCAGTAGTATAGGGACCCCCTTACTAGCTCCGTCTATGTACAATGAGCAGTTCTTC. Translation gives CASSIGTPLLAPSMYNEQFF.

In the case of this clone: In the same sample, other DNA sequences code for this CDR3. The chain links TRBV4-1 to TRBJ1-1; the D is unclear. Germline V gene lookup returns CDR1 MGHRA and CDR2 YSYEKL. V lost 3 bases to trimming and J lost 1 base, with 9 bases between them. The CDR3 runs 14 residues. CDR3 DNA: TGCGCCAGCAGCCAGGAGGGCCCGAACACTGAAGCTTTCTTT. This translates into CASSQEGPNTEAFF.

The chain carries TRBV6-1 and TRBJ1-1, with D possibly matching TRBD1 (5 bases). Trimming took off 6 bases at V and 1 base at J, with 9 bases between the two ends. The CDR3 length is 13 residues. The germline V gene encodes CDR1 MNHNS and CDR2 SASEGT. This chain's CDR3 is CASSRQKNTEAFF. The CDR3 region has the DNA TGTGCCAGCAGCAGACAGAAGAACACTGAAGCTTTCTTT.

V gene TRBV27 combines with J gene TRBJ2-5; 7 bases match TRBD2. The V gene's germline CDR1 is MNHEY and CDR2 SMNVEV (reference sequence). The length of the CDR3 is 15 residues. Trimming removed 5 bases from V and 3 bases from J; junction bases left unmatched: 9. The CDR3 DNA sequence: TGTGCCAGCAGTCCTTCGTGGGGGGGGAAAGAGACCCAGTACTTC. Its translation: CASSPSWGGKETQYF.

The chain carries TRBV25-1 and TRBJ2-3; 11 nucleotides match TRBD2. CDR1 and CDR2 (germline): MGHDK, SYGVNS. CDR3 size: 16 residues. Trimming removed 4 bases from V and 6 bases from J; junction bases left unmatched: 9. The CDR3 here is CASSARLAGSGDTQYF. Here the CDR3 DNA reads TGTGCCAGCAGTGCGCGACTAGCGGGGAGCGGCGATACGCAGTATTTT. Filled out from reference TRBV25-1 and TRBJ2-3, the complete variable domain reads EADIYQTPRYLVIGTGKKITLECSQTMGHDKMYWYQQDPGMELHLIHYSYGVNSTEKGDLSSESTVSRIRTEHFPLTLESARPSHTSQYLCASSARLAGSGDTQYFGPGTRLTVL.

This chain links TRBV18 with TRBJ1-2; the match to TRBD1 covers 7 bases. Germline CDR1 reads KGHSH; CDR2 reads LQKENI. The CDR3 covers 13 residues. J was trimmed by 4 bases and V by 6 bases; bases with no gene match: 5. The CDR3 here is CASSFQGGYGYTF. CDR3 nucleotide sequence: TGTGCCAGCTCGTTCCAGGGGGGCTATGGCTACACCTTC.

The rearrangement links TRBV18 to TRBJ1-2; TRBD1 aligns across 8 bases. The CDR3 loop spans 14 amino acids. V lost 5 bases and J lost 2; bases outside the gene matches: 4. Germline V gene sequence: CDR1 KGHSH, CDR2 LQKENI. The DNA for the CDR3 is TGTGCCAGCTCATTCCGGGACAGGAACTATGGCTACACCTTC. This gives the protein CASSFRDRNYGYTF.

The chain has TRBV2 and TRBJ2-1; D possibly corresponds to TRBD2 (6 bases). Germline V gene lookup returns CDR1 SNHLY and CDR2 FYNNEI. There are 16 residues in the CDR3. Trimming took 5 bases from V and 2 from J, leaving 16 bases between them. The CDR3 is CASSPPPSGAYNEQFF. CDR3 nucleotides: TGTGCCAGCAGTCCACCCCCGTCGGGGGCCTACAATGAGCAGTTCTTC.

The chain recombines TRBV4-1 with TRBJ2-5; D might be TRBD2 (6 bases). The V end lost 3 bases, the J end lost 0 bases, and 14 bases lay between the germline ends. The CDR3 spans 16 residues. Per the germline V gene, CDR1 is MGHRA and CDR2 is YSYEKL. This CDR3 is CASSQAYSGYQETQYF. CDR3 bases: TGCGCCAGCAGCCAGGCGTACAGCGGGTACCAAGAGACCCAGTACTTC.

The J gene is TRBJ2-5, the V gene TRBV19; 8 bases line up with TRBD1. Trimming cost V 3 bases and J 5 bases; bases outside gene matches: 5. Germline loops: CDR1 LNHDA, CDR2 SQIVND (reference sequence). The CDR3 consists of 14 residues. This CDR3 reads CASSIDRGSETQYF. The CDR3 DNA is TGTGCCAGTAGTATCGACAGGGGTTCGGAGACCCAGTACTTC.

The chain employs TRBV2 and TRBJ2-5, with 9 bases identical to TRBD1. This CDR3 comprises 16 residues. Trimming removed 3 bases from V and 1 base from J; junction bases left unmatched: 6. The germline gives CDR1 SNHLY, CDR2 FYNNEI. For the CDR3, the DNA is TGTGCCAGCAGTGAGTACAGGGGGCGCTTCCAAGAGACCCAGTACTTC. It translates to CASSEYRGRFQETQYF.

This chain connects TRBV13 to TRBJ1-1; perhaps TRBD1 as D (5 bases). The CDR3 sequence is 12 residues long. Germline values: CDR1 PRHDT, CDR2 FYEKMQ (reference sequence). V was cut by 5 bases and J by 9 bases, with 13 bases left in between. CDR3 sequence: CASSQAAGQAFF. CDR3 sequence (DNA): TGTGCCAGCAGCCAGGCCGCGGGGCAAGCTTTCTTT.

The V gene is TRBV2, the J gene TRBJ2-1; 14 nucleotides line up with TRBD2. Germline CDR1 and CDR2: SNHLY and FYNNEI. The ends lost 4 bases at V and 6 bases at J; junction bases unmatched: 14. This CDR3 contains 19 residues. CDR3 sequence reads: CASSGPGTSGGLLGNEQFF. The CDR3 DNA reads TGTGCCAGCAGTGGGCCAGGGACTAGCGGGGGCCTTCTGGGCAATGAGCAGTTCTTC.

V and J are TRBV2 and TRBJ2-5, with TRBD2 matching 13 bases. The CDR3 loop spans 14 amino acids. The germline gives CDR1 SNHLY, CDR2 FYNNEI. V gave up 8 bases and J gave up 4 bases; unmatched junction bases: 4. The CDR3 sequence: CASGGLAGSETQYF. CDR3 nucleotide sequence: TGTGCCAGCGGGGGACTAGCGGGGTCAGAGACCCAGTACTTC.

The chain carries TRBV5-1 and TRBJ2-6; D unclear. There are 13 residues in the CDR3. Trimming left V 7 bases short and J 3 bases short, with 8 bases between. CDR1 SGHRS and CDR2 YFSETQ come from the germline V gene. Here the CDR3 reads CASSTFGANVLTF. DNA for the CDR3: TGCGCCAGCTCTACCTTTGGGGCCAACGTCCTGACTTTC.

The chain is built from TRBV30 and TRBJ2-2; possible D gene TRBD1, 6 bases. V lost 4 bases and J 6 bases, leaving 15 bases between the germline ends. The CDR3 length is 14 residues. The germline V gene has CDR1 GTSNPN and CDR2 SVGIG (reference sequence). The CDR3 spells CAWTAVRGSGELFF. The CDR3 nucleotides are TGTGCCTGGACCGCAGTAAGGGGGTCCGGGGAGCTGTTTTTT.

The V gene is TRBV7-8, the J gene TRBJ1-2; D might be TRBD1 (5 bases). Germline V gene data show CDR1 as SGHVS and CDR2 as FQNEAQ. The CDR3 consists of 14 residues. Trimming stripped 5 bases from V and 3 bases from J, with 13 bases between. DNA for the CDR3: TGTGCCAGCAGCCTAACAAGGGGTTACTATGGCTACACCTTC. Translation gives CASSLTRGYYGYTF.

The rearrangement joins TRBV10-3 to TRBJ1-6, with TRBD1 matching over 8 bases. V lost 5 bases and J lost 3; bases outside the gene matches: 3. Germline CDR1 and CDR2: ENHRY and SYGVKD. The CDR3 is made up of 15 amino acids. The DNA for the CDR3 is TGTGCCATCAGTTCAGGGGGCGACTATAATTCACCCCTCCACTTT. Translating it yields CAISSGGDYNSPLHF.

This clone has only one observation. The chain combines TRBV7-9 with TRBJ2-1, with 16 bases identical to TRBD2. The CDR3 spans 19 residues. Germline trimming cut 4 bases from V and 3 bases from J; bases unmatched to any gene: 9. Germline CDR1 SEHNR, CDR2 FQNEAQ (reference sequence). The CDR3 DNA is TGTGCCAGCAGCTGGGGACCGGGACTAGCGGGGGGGCTCTACAATGAGCAGTTCTTC. The encoded protein is CASSWGPGLAGGLYNEQFF.

This clone is a singleton in its sample. This chain joins TRBV5-1 and TRBJ1-4; D is perhaps TRBD1 (5 bases). Germline values: CDR1 SGHRS, CDR2 YFSETQ. The V end was cut by 4 bases, the J end by 3 bases, with 19 bases between. This CDR3 is 17 amino acids long. DNA of the CDR3: TGCGCCAGCAGCCCGGGGGTTCTCACGGAGGCTAATGAAAAACTGTTTTTT. Protein sequence: CASSPGVLTEANEKLFF.

The genes are TRBV9 and TRBJ1-5; 8 bases agree with TRBD1. This CDR3 has 15 residues. Per the germline V gene, CDR1 is SGDLS and CDR2 is YYNGEE. The V gene end was trimmed by 4 bases and the J gene end by 5 bases; junction bases not matched to a gene: 8. The CDR3, as DNA: TGTGCCAGCAGCCGTGGCAGGGGGCTCGATCAGCCCCAGCATTTT. Translation gives CASSRGRGLDQPQHF.

This clone was observed a handful of times. The rearrangement joins TRBV5-4 to TRBJ1-5; TRBD1 matches at 9 bases. V was clipped by 0 bases and J by 5 bases; unmatched bases: 6. Germline-derived CDR1 and CDR2 are SGHNT and YYREEE (reference sequence). The CDR3 loop spans 16 amino acids. CDR3 in amino acids: CASSLEGDRAYQPQHF. The CDR3 DNA reads TGTGCCAGCAGCTTGGAGGGGGACAGGGCATATCAGCCCCAGCATTTT.

The V and J genes are TRBV4-1 and TRBJ2-2, with 8 nucleotides matching TRBD2. The CDR3 runs to 17 residues. In germline, CDR1 is MGHRA, CDR2 YSYEKL. The V and J ends lost 1 base and 6 bases, in that order; junction bases with no gene match: 10. The CDR3 spells CASSQVLAGSYAGELFF. The DNA for the CDR3 is TGCGCCAGCAGCCAAGTTTTAGCGGGAAGTTATGCCGGGGAGCTGTTTTTT.

J is TRBJ2-5 and V is TRBV9; 10 positions agree with TRBD2. Germline values: CDR1 SGDLS, CDR2 YYNGEE. V dropped 0 bases and J dropped 5; count of bases not matched to a gene: 4. CDR3 length: 15 amino acids. CDR3 in DNA: TGTGCCAGCAGCGTAGGGGGACTAGCGATGGAGACCCAGTACTTC. Its translation is CASSVGGLAMETQYF.